The clone carrying this TCR beta chain was observed at least ten times. The antigen is unknown. The data were obtained in a study of identical twins. Study-level findings and limits: Low generation probability was overrepresented in out-of-frame alpha sequences shared by twins.

TCRdb recomputed calls from the 5' RACE reads with MiXCR, one row per CDR3 protein. The sample has about 520,000 distinct CDR3 sequences, less than 25% seen once. With 3 bases clipped from V and 3 bases from J, the junction kept 5 bases outside the gene matches. The length of the CDR3 is 16 residues. Germline V gene lookup returns CDR1 MDHEN and CDR2 SYDVKM. The data also belong to a second study, concerning T cells expressing NK-cell markers. That source reports: More than five donors showed dominant NKG2C+ clonotypes comprising about 1.0-7.5% of their CD8+ T cells.

The chain joins TRBV28 to TRBJ1-1; 12 nucleotides agree with TRBD1. The sample taken for sequencing was CD4+ T cells sorted from blood. The TCR sequence derives from a woman aged 18-29 years in good health. The CDR3 nucleotides read TGTGCCAGCAGTTTGGGACAGGGGGCTGGTGACACTGAAGCTTTCTTT. Translated: CASSLGQGAGDTEAFF.